The 4 T cell receptor beta chains in this list originate from one sample, sequenced in a study of T cell repertoires in cytomegalovirus infection. For these TCRs, the target antigens are not known. TCRdb re-called the reads through MiXCR, storing one row per CDR3 protein. The table lists about 920,000 distinct CDR3 sequences, more than 25% of them singletons. The specimen was cultured CD8+ T cells from PBMCs, collected from culture after CMV antigen stimulation. These receptors all come from a human donor in good health (CMV status not recorded). Some clones in this sample may be carry-over from other donors' samples.

The CDR3, as DNA: TGCAGCGTCGACAGGGGTACCCACAATGAGCAGTTCTTC. Translation gives CSVDRGTHNEQFF. The V and J genes are TRBV29-1 and TRBJ2-1, with 8 nucleotides matching TRBD1. V was pared by 6 bases and J by 5 bases, with 6 bases of the junction left unmatched. Germline values: CDR1 SQVTM, CDR2 ANQGSEA. The CDR3 has 13 residues.

In this sample, this clonotype turned up many times. The chain carries TRBV7-8 and TRBJ2-7; TRBD1 might be the D (5 bases). This CDR3 is 15 amino acids long. V was shortened by 5 bases and J by 2 bases, with 16 bases between the two germline ends. Per the germline V gene, CDR1 is SGHVS and CDR2 is FQNEAQ. CDR3 in amino acids: CASSANVGPAYEQYF. The CDR3 DNA sequence: TGTGCCAGCAGCGCAAACGTGGGGCCCGCCTACGAGCAGTACTTC.

The gene calls are TRBV10-1 and TRBJ2-1; 7 bases align to TRBD1. The CDR3 is 15 amino acids. Germline V gene data show CDR1 as WNHNN and CDR2 as SYGVQD (reference sequence). V dropped 4 bases and J dropped 9; count of bases not matched to a gene: 12. CDR3 DNA: TGCGCCAGCAGTGGGGTGACAGGGATTAACGGTGAGCAGTTCTTC. It yields the protein CASSGVTGINGEQFF.

This clonotype was counted a few times. The chain couples TRBV2 to TRBJ2-3; possibly TRBD1 or TRBD2 for D (5 bases each). CDR3 size: 17 residues. Germline CDR1 reads SNHLY; CDR2 reads FYNNEI. The V and J ends lost 8 bases and 2 bases respectively, with 23 bases between them. The CDR3 loop reads CASDEPRGPTTTDTQYF. The CDR3 region has the DNA TGTGCCAGCGACGAACCCCGGGGACCGACGACCACAGATACGCAGTATTTT.